The rows below give T cell receptor beta chains drawn from one sample of a study of T cells in Graves' hyperthyroidism and ophthalmopathy. One entry per CDR3 protein, called by TCRdb with MiXCR from the multiplex PCR reads. The sample contains about 720,000 distinct CDR3 sequences, roughly 17% of which appear only once. Sequenced sample: blood. The receptors come from a man aged 18 to 29 with Graves' hyperthyroidism. The CDR3 runs from the conserved cysteine through the conserved F or W. Expanded clones are given a class, and other clones once, few, many or no size at all.

j_gene | v_gene | abundance | CDR3aa
TRBJ2-5 | TRBV7-9 | - | CASRPGKETQYF
TRBJ2-1 | TRBV28 | - | CASRAVGRPATFF
TRBJ2-1 | TRBV3-1 | many | CASSPIRHTTYNEQFF
TRBJ2-1 | TRBV7-3 | many | CASSFTGDSYNEQFF
TRBJ1-5 | TRBV6-1 | many | CASSAGDSRNQPQHF
TRBJ2-3 | TRBV6-5 | - | CASSYLMGQISTDTQYF
TRBJ2-1 | TRBV5-1 | - | CASSYRQGGNEQFF
TRBJ2-7 | TRBV28 | many | CASSLGAGNEQYF
TRBJ2-7 | TRBV6-2/TRBV6-3 | - | CASSTLDSAHEQYF
TRBJ1-2 | TRBV7-8 | few | CASSVNKGQNYGYTF
TRBJ2-2 | TRBV7-8 | - | CASNPGLASVGELFF
TRBJ2-1 | TRBV11-1 | many | CASSLLGTAYEQFF
TRBJ2-5 | TRBV27 | - | CASSLRGWGTQYF
TRBJ1-3 | TRBV30 | - | CAWRQGAGNTIYF
TRBJ2-3 | TRBV19 | - | CASSMDRVGTDTQYF
TRBJ2-3 | TRBV4-3 | - | CASSLLLGVGDTQYF
TRBJ2-1 | TRBV11-2 | once | CASSEGGTGRSEQFF
TRBJ1-2 | TRBV28 | many | CASSLGQGVYGYTF
TRBJ1-5 | TRBV7-9 | - | CATGGGNNQPQHF
TRBJ2-1 | TRBV12-3/TRBV12-4 | few | CASSQTSGISSYNEQFF
TRBJ1-1 | TRBV20-1 | many | CSVLLSGSGSEAFF
TRBJ2-3 | TRBV19 | few | CASSASFSDTQYF
TRBJ2-3 | TRBV30 | many | CAWSVGVADTQYF
TRBJ1-5 | TRBV7-8 | many | CASSFVPQGQPQHF
TRBJ2-5 | TRBV20-1 | - | CSARDPQGVVETQYF
TRBJ2-1 | TRBV5-8 | few | CASSLDLRRQFF
TRBJ2-5 | TRBV18 | - | CASSPLPGQETQYF
TRBJ2-3 | TRBV20-1 | few | CSAGNRADTQYF
TRBJ2-2 | TRBV7-2 | - | CASSLERPSNTGELFF
TRBJ2-2 | TRBV11-2 | - | CATLDLLGTGELFF
TRBJ2-7 | TRBV4-1 | - | CASSPQATAPYEQYF
TRBJ2-3 | TRBV7-9 | - | CASSPSQFASTQYF
TRBJ2-7 | TRBV11-2 | many | CASSWTSSPSYEQYF
TRBJ1-1 | TRBV2 | few | CASSPIPTRNTEAFF
TRBJ1-1 | TRBV6-1 | - | CASSESLWNTEAFF
TRBJ1-1 | TRBV3-1 | few | CASSQGAAWRTNTEAFF
TRBJ2-2 | TRBV6-1 | few | CASSEVGGQGNTGELFF
TRBJ2-1 | TRBV12-5 | - | CASGLGEQFF
TRBJ2-1 | TRBV12-3/TRBV12-4 | few | CASRRGTSGSSYNEQFF
TRBJ2-5 | TRBV20-1 | many | CSASGTSGFQETQYF
TRBJ1-2 | TRBV2 | - | CASSEGARPPTF
TRBJ1-5 | TRBV30 | many | CAWSVQTGTSQPQHF
TRBJ2-7 | TRBV20-1 | many | CSASKGTLTYEQYF
TRBJ1-5 | TRBV6-1 | many | CASSVRQVTANQPQHF
TRBJ1-4 | TRBV5-1 | - | CASSLEARGEKLFF
TRBJ2-2 | TRBV5-5 | few | CASSLDGAVRVANTGELFF
TRBJ1-3 | TRBV28 | few | CASSFSPTHSGNTIYF